The 30 T cell receptor beta chains given below trace back to one sample, sequenced in a study of T cells after yellow fever vaccination. TCRdb re-derived calls from the 5' RACE reads in MiXCR, one entry per CDR3 protein. In the table there are approximately 69,000 distinct CDR3 sequences, about 6% of which are singletons. Sequenced here: CD4+ T cells sorted from PBMCs, sampled less than 18 days after the first yellow fever vaccination. All receptors come from a man aged 18 to 30 who received the YFV17D yellow fever vaccine.

This clonotype was seen ten or more times. The chain has TRBV20-1 and TRBJ2-1; 8 bases align to TRBD1. The CDR3 is 15 residues long. Trimming removed 0 bases from V and 9 bases from J; junction bases left unmatched: 10. Germline CDR1 is DFQATT and CDR2 is SNEGSKA (reference sequence). The CDR3 sequence is CSARDPRQGFAEQFF. CDR3 sequence (DNA): TGCAGTGCTAGAGACCCACGACAGGGGTTTGCTGAGCAGTTCTTC.

This clonotype was found many times. V is TRBV20-1 and J is TRBJ2-3; D call uncertain. The CDR3 is made up of 14 amino acids. The V and J ends lost 3 bases and 5 bases respectively, with 15 bases between them. Germline CDR1 and CDR2: DFQATT and SNEGSKA (reference sequence). The CDR3 protein is CSARTYGWLDTQYF. CDR3 bases: TGCAGTGCTAGGACCTACGGGTGGCTAGATACGCAGTATTTT.

This clonotype was counted only a few times. The chain recombines TRBV20-1 with TRBJ2-3; D remains ambiguous. There are 15 residues in the CDR3. Trimming left V 6 bases short and J 0 bases short, with 16 bases between. The germline V gene encodes CDR1 DFQATT and CDR2 SNEGSKA (reference sequence). This CDR3 reads CSAPQAGPSTDTQYF. CDR3 bases: TGCAGTGCGCCCCAAGCCGGCCCTAGCACAGATACGCAGTATTTT.

This clonotype was recorded at least ten times. The V and J genes are TRBV18 and TRBJ2-4; 12 nucleotides agree with TRBD2. CDR1 and CDR2 (germline): KGHSH, LQKENI. The CDR3 covers 15 residues. With V trimmed by 6 bases and J by 6 bases, 6 bases remained unmatched. CDR3 nucleotides: TGTGCCAGCTCCCGGACTAGCGGGGATGGAAACATTCAGTACTTC. This gives the protein CASSRTSGDGNIQYF. Full variable domain (rest looked up from reference TRBV18 and TRBJ2-4): NAGVMQNPRHLVRRRGQEARLRCSPMKGHSHVYWYRQLPEEGLKFMVYLQKENIIDESGMPKERFSAEFPKEGPSILRIQQVVRGDSAAYFCASSRTSGDGNIQYFGAGTRLSVL.

This clonotype was picked up many times. The rearrangement links TRBV4-3 to TRBJ2-1, with 8 bases aligning to TRBD2. The V gene end was trimmed by 0 bases and the J gene end by 0 bases; junction bases not matched to a gene: 7. Germline V gives CDR1 LGHNA, CDR2 YSLEER. This CDR3 contains 18 residues. In nucleotides, the CDR3 is TGCGCCAGCAGCCAAGATTACGGGGGGGGAAACTCCTACAATGAGCAGTTCTTC. This translates into CASSQDYGGGNSYNEQFF.

This clonotype came up many times. CDR3 region: CASSYMGPLTEAFF. As DNA, the CDR3 is TGTGCCAGCAGTTATATGGGACCGTTGACTGAAGCTTTCTTT. The chain couples TRBV6-5 to TRBJ1-1; a weak D match, TRBD1 (5 bases). Germline assignment: CDR1 MNHEY and CDR2 SVGAGI. V gave up 3 bases and J gave up 5 bases, with 13 bases separating them. The CDR3 covers 14 residues.

This clonotype was found many times. The rearrangement uses TRBV15 and TRBJ2-6; D remains ambiguous. With 1 base removed from V and 0 bases from J, the gap between germline ends came to 7 bases. Germline lookup yields CDR1 LNHNV and CDR2 YYDKDF (reference sequence). This CDR3 contains 16 residues. CDR3 DNA sequence: TGTGCCACCAGCAGAGCACGGACCTCTGGGGCCAACGTCCTGACTTTC. Amino acids: CATSRARTSGANVLTF. Looking up the rest from reference TRBV15 and TRBJ2-6 gives the full variable domain: DAMVIQNPRYQVTQFGKPVTLSCSQTLNHNVMYWYQQKSSQAPKLLFHYYDKDFNNEADTPDNFQSRRPNTSFCFLDIRSPGLGDTAMYLCATSRARTSGANVLTFGAGSRLTVL.

Many counts were recorded for this clonotype. The rearrangement links TRBV7-9 to TRBJ2-7; 8 bases are shared with TRBD1. CDR1 and CDR2 from the germline V gene are SEHNR and FQNEAQ (reference sequence). Germline trimming cut 3 bases from V and 5 bases from J; bases unmatched to any gene: 3. This CDR3 spans 13 amino acids. CDR3 region: CASSLDRVNEQYV. The CDR3 bases are TGTGCCAGCAGCTTGGACAGGGTTAACGAGCAGTACGTC.

This clonotype was counted at least ten times. The V and J genes are TRBV23-1 and TRBJ2-4, with TRBD2 as a possible D gene (6 bases). TRBV23-1 is assigned to the ORF class and has an uncertain function. The CDR3 totals 14 residues. The ends were cut back, 0 bases at V and 8 bases at J, with 11 bases in the middle. The CDR3 coding sequence is TGCGCCAGCAGTCAATCCGGGGGTGGTTACATTCAGTACTTC. Amino acid sequence: CASSQSGGGYIQYF.

This clonotype was picked up many times. CDR3 protein: CSARGLGVSFEQFF. The DNA of the CDR3 is TGCAGTGCTAGGGGACTAGGTGTTAGCTTTGAGCAGTTCTTC. The J gene is TRBJ2-1, the V gene TRBV20-1; TRBD2 aligns across 8 bases. This CDR3 has 14 amino acids. V shed 3 bases, J shed 9 bases, and the junction held 10 bases outside the gene matches. Per the germline V gene, CDR1 is DFQATT and CDR2 is SNEGSKA (reference sequence).

This clonotype has at least ten counts. V and J are TRBV7-6 and TRBJ2-2; D gene unclear. Germline V gene lookup returns CDR1 SGHVS and CDR2 FNYEAQ. This CDR3 is 18 amino acids long. Trimming removed 1 base from V and 1 base from J, with 16 bases in between. CDR3 sequence: CASSLGRGLPMNTGELFF. The DNA for the CDR3 is TGTGCCAGCAGCTTAGGACGTGGGTTGCCCATGAACACCGGGGAGCTGTTTTTT.

The table lists this clonotype with many counts. The rearrangement uses TRBV4-1 and TRBJ1-2; TRBD1 might be the D (6 bases). V dropped 3 bases and J dropped 0 bases, with 23 bases sitting between them. Looked up from germline, CDR1 is MGHRA and CDR2 is YSYEKL. There are 19 residues in the CDR3. The CDR3 DNA reads TGCGCCAGCAGCCACCCCCCGGACAGCCACCAACCTCCTAACTATGGCTACACCTTC. Its translation: CASSHPPDSHQPPNYGYTF.

The V and J genes are TRBV5-6 and TRBJ2-4, with D perhaps matching TRBD1 (6 bases). Looked up from germline, CDR1 is SGHDT and CDR2 is YYEEEE. CDR3 length: 16 residues. V was cut by 7 bases and J by 0 bases, with 17 bases left in between. The CDR3 coding sequence is TGTGCCAGCCGCCCCGGACAGTCCTTAGCCAAAAACATTCAGTACTTC. Its protein product is CASRPGQSLAKNIQYF.

This clonotype has at least ten counts. The rearrangement uses TRBV6-2 or TRBV6-3 and TRBJ2-3; D remains ambiguous. The length of the CDR3 is 15 residues. CDR1 is MNHEY and CDR2 is SVGEGT in the germline V gene. V was cut by 4 bases and J by 2 bases, with 13 bases left in between. This CDR3 is CASSSWAENTDTQYF. In DNA form, the CDR3 reads TGTGCCAGCAGTTCCTGGGCCGAGAACACAGATACGCAGTATTTT.

At least ten counts were recorded for this clonotype. This rearrangement joins TRBV7-6 to TRBJ2-2, with D perhaps TRBD1 (6 bases). CDR3 size: 16 residues. From germline, CDR1 is SGHVS and CDR2 FNYEAQ. V was trimmed by 2 bases and J by 6 bases, leaving 16 bases between them. CDR3 sequence (DNA): TGTGCCAGCAGCTTAAATATTGGGGACACGGCCGGGGAGCTGTTTTTT. The encoded protein is CASSLNIGDTAGELFF.

At least ten counts were recorded for this clonotype. V and J are TRBV12-3 or TRBV12-4 and TRBJ1-1; D remains unclear. Between the trimmed V and J ends, which lost 3 bases and 0 bases, there was a span of 8 bases. The CDR3 runs 14 residues. The CDR3 protein is CASSFGQMNTEAFF. CDR3 DNA sequence: TGTGCCAGCAGTTTCGGGCAGATGAACACTGAAGCTTTCTTT.

This clonotype has ten or more counts. The chain joins TRBV20-1 to TRBJ2-7, with TRBD1 matching over 9 bases. Trimming removed 5 bases from V and 7 bases from J; junction bases left unmatched: 3. CDR1 DFQATT and CDR2 SNEGSKA come from the germline V gene (reference sequence). The CDR3 has 11 amino acids. The CDR3 reads CSAPTGGEQYF. The DNA for the CDR3 is TGCAGTGCTCCGACAGGGGGAGAGCAGTACTTC.

This clonotype was seen ten or more times. The rearrangement uses TRBV9 and TRBJ2-3; 9 nucleotides line up with TRBD2. Germline loops: CDR1 SGDLS, CDR2 YYNGEE. J was trimmed by 2 bases and V by 0 bases; bases with no gene match: 4. The CDR3 length is 16 residues. CDR3 nucleotides: TGTGCCAGCAGCGTAGGTGCGGGGGGGAACACAGATACGCAGTATTTT. Its translation: CASSVGAGGNTDTQYF.

This clonotype was detected ten times or more. This chain connects TRBV5-6 to TRBJ2-7; D might be TRBD1 or TRBD2, each matching 5 bases. There are 14 residues in the CDR3. The germline V gene encodes CDR1 SGHDT and CDR2 YYEEEE. Between the trimmed V and J ends, which lost 1 base and 4 bases, there was a span of 12 bases. The CDR3 DNA is TGTGCCAGCAGCTTGCTCGGGGCCTTATACGAGCAGTACTTC. Its translation is CASSLLGALYEQYF.

This clonotype was observed many times. The J gene is TRBJ2-3, the V gene TRBV7-2; 7 bases agree with TRBD1. The germline CDR1 and CDR2 sequences are SGHTA and FQGNSA. This CDR3 has 14 amino acids. V lost 8 bases and J lost 4; bases outside the gene matches: 9. CDR3 residues: CASSSDRLADTQYF. The CDR3 coding sequence is TGTGCCAGCTCCTCGGACAGGCTGGCAGATACGCAGTATTTT.

This clonotype was detected ten times or more. The chain combines TRBV6-5 with TRBJ2-5; TRBD2 matches at 13 bases. This CDR3 contains 16 residues. The germline CDR1 and CDR2 sequences are MNHEY and SVGAGI. V was clipped by 2 bases and J by 6 bases; unmatched bases: 6. In nucleotides, the CDR3 is TGTGCCAGCAGTTACACGGGACTAGCGGGACCACAGACCCAGTACTTC. Encoded protein: CASSYTGLAGPQTQYF.

This clonotype occurred many times. V gene TRBV5-1 combines with J gene TRBJ2-1; tentatively, D is TRBD1 (5 bases). V was pared by 0 bases and J by 2 bases, with 9 bases between. Per the germline V gene, CDR1 is SGHRS and CDR2 is YFSETQ. The CDR3 runs to 15 residues. CDR3 protein: CASSLGLGPYNEQFF. DNA of the CDR3: TGCGCCAGCAGCTTGGGACTGGGGCCCTACAATGAGCAGTTCTTC.

About this clonotype itself: This could be a read error, since a much larger clone is one nucleotide away. The chain employs TRBV29-1 and TRBJ2-5; D unresolved. CDR3 length: 11 residues. CDR1 SQVTM and CDR2 ANQGSEA come from the germline V gene. The CDR3 spells CNARIAETQYF. The CDR3 DNA is TGCAACGCGAGGATTGCGGAGACCCAGTACTTC.

This clonotype was recorded at least ten times. The rearrangement joins TRBV2 to TRBJ2-2; D is ambiguous. V was shortened by 7 bases and J by 5 bases, with 8 bases between the two germline ends. Germline CDR1 and CDR2: SNHLY and FYNNEI. The CDR3 is 12 residues long. DNA for the CDR3: TGTGCCAGCATAGGGCGGACCGGGGAGCTGTTTTTT. Amino acids: CASIGRTGELFF. Supplemented by reference TRBV2 and TRBJ2-2, the full variable domain reads EPEVTQTPSHQVTQMGQEVILRCVPISNHLYFYWYRQILGQKVEFLVSFYNNEISEKSEIFDDQFSVERPDGSNFTLKIRSTKLEDSAMYFCASIGRTGELFFGEGSRLTVL.

This clonotype was detected ten times or more. The chain combines TRBV4-2 with TRBJ2-1; TRBD1 or TRBD2 may be the D gene (5 bases each). This CDR3 region has 17 residues. V shed 0 bases and J shed 4 bases, with 16 bases lying between them. From germline, CDR1 is LGHNA and CDR2 YNFKEQ. In nucleotides, the CDR3 is TGTGCCAGCAGCCAAGATGAGGGGTTTACTAAATACAATGAGCAGTTCTTC. It yields the protein CASSQDEGFTKYNEQFF.

This clonotype appeared many times. This chain links TRBV6-5 with TRBJ1-4, with 10 bases identical to TRBD1. Germline lookup yields CDR1 MNHEY and CDR2 SVGAGI. The CDR3 has 15 residues. V lost 2 bases to trimming and J lost 7 bases; unmatched junction nucleotides: 4. The CDR3 DNA follows: TGTGCCAGCAGTTACCTAGGGACAGGGGTTGAAAAACTGTTTTTT. Its protein is CASSYLGTGVEKLFF.

This clonotype was seen repeatedly, ten times or more. The V call is TRBV5-1, the J call TRBJ2-3; D is unresolved. Trimming removed 0 bases from V and 3 bases from J, with 8 bases in between. The germline V gene has CDR1 SGHRS and CDR2 YFSETQ. The CDR3 runs to 14 residues. CDR3 in DNA: TGCGCCAGCAGCTTGGAGGGCAGTACAGATACGCAGTATTTT. Translated: CASSLEGSTDTQYF.

Ten or more counts support this clonotype. The gene calls are TRBV7-2 and TRBJ1-5, with D tentatively TRBD1 (5 bases). The germline V gene encodes CDR1 SGHTA and CDR2 FQGNSA. This CDR3 has 13 amino acids. Trimming took 4 bases from V and 7 from J, leaving 11 bases between them. The CDR3 DNA reads TGTGCCAGCAGCTACGGGGGGGAGCAGCCCCAGCATTTT. This sequence encodes CASSYGGEQPQHF.

The table lists this clonotype with a few counts. J is TRBJ2-5 and V is TRBV5-4; a weak D match, TRBD2 (6 bases). This CDR3 spans 16 amino acids. In germline, CDR1 is SGHNT, CDR2 YYREEE (reference sequence). Trimming removed 5 bases from V and 4 bases from J, with 21 bases in between. CDR3 loop: CASRERSTSPPETQYF. Written as DNA, the CDR3 is TGTGCCAGCAGGGAGAGGTCTACTAGCCCCCCAGAGACCCAGTACTTC.

This clonotype was picked up many times. Here the CDR3 DNA reads TGCAGTGCTGCCCTGGGGGGGGGCGATACGCAGTATTTT. This sequence encodes CSAALGGGDTQYF. The chain carries TRBV20-1 and TRBJ2-3, with TRBD2 as a possible D gene (7 bases). This CDR3 has 13 amino acids. Deletions cut 5 bases from V and 6 bases from J, with 15 bases between. The germline V gene encodes CDR1 DFQATT and CDR2 SNEGSKA (reference sequence).